These 24 T cell receptor beta chains were all obtained from the same sample, sequenced in a study of blood T cells in healthy people across ages. PCR was performed a second time for about 7 to 11 cycles using a sample-barcoded 5' primer and a J-beta primer mix. TCRdb passed the 5' RACE reads through MiXCR, listing each CDR3 protein once. The table records more than 1,000,000 distinct CDR3 sequences, under 30% of them present only once. This sample was also put to use in a study of T cells of mothers and their children.

Sequenced material: blood. Source of these receptors: a girl aged 2-10 years in good health.

The DNA for the CDR3 is TGCAGCGTTGTAGCAGGCACTAATGAAAAACTGTTTTTT. It specifies CSVVAGTNEKLFF. The chain couples TRBV29-1 to TRBJ1-4; D is ambiguous. V dropped 4 bases and J dropped 2 bases, with 8 bases sitting between them. From germline, CDR1 is SQVTM and CDR2 ANQGSEA. This CDR3 comprises 13 residues.

J is TRBJ1-6 and V is TRBV13; TRBD1 matches at 7 bases. The CDR3 has 16 amino acids. The germline V gene encodes CDR1 PRHDT and CDR2 FYEKMQ (reference sequence). Trimming took 5 bases from V and 5 from J; bases not matched to a gene: 9. The CDR3 is CASSLYGTAHNSPLHF. CDR3 bases: TGTGCCAGCAGCCTTTACGGGACAGCGCATAATTCACCCCTCCACTTT.

This clonotype was counted only a few times. The gene calls are TRBV11-2 and TRBJ1-6; no firm D call. This CDR3 contains 14 residues. V was clipped by 2 bases and J by 7 bases, with 9 bases between them. The germline V gene has CDR1 SGHAT and CDR2 FQNNGV. The CDR3 sequence: CASSLRASNSPLHF. CDR3 DNA: TGTGCCAGCAGCTTAAGGGCTTCCAATTCACCCCTCCACTTT.

This clonotype was picked up a small number of times. The rearrangement joins TRBV12-3 or TRBV12-4 to TRBJ2-5, with D perhaps matching TRBD1 (6 bases). V lost 2 bases and J 4 bases, leaving 14 bases between the germline ends. The CDR3 length is 15 residues. The CDR3 DNA sequence: TGTGCCAGCAGTTTATATGGGGAAGGGGGAGAGACCCAGTACTTC. It encodes CASSLYGEGGETQYF.

This clonotype appeared a few times. This chain joins TRBV5-1 and TRBJ2-5; D uncertain. Germline loops: CDR1 SGHRS, CDR2 YFSETQ. Trimming removed 0 bases from V and 3 bases from J, with 15 bases in between. This CDR3 is 16 amino acids long. The CDR3 loop reads CASSLAGSQRKETQYF. The CDR3, as DNA: TGCGCCAGCAGCTTGGCGGGTAGTCAGCGAAAAGAGACCCAGTACTTC.

The V gene is TRBV20-1, the J gene TRBJ2-2; 12 nucleotides match TRBD2. Per the germline V gene, CDR1 is DFQATT and CDR2 is SNEGSKA (reference sequence). This CDR3 has 16 residues. V lost 5 bases, J lost 7 bases, and 11 bases stayed unmatched. CDR3 region: CSARQTSGRKSGELFF. The CDR3 DNA is TGCAGTGCTCGACAGACTAGCGGGAGAAAGAGCGGGGAGCTGTTTTTT.

The genes are TRBV15 and TRBJ2-7, with 14 bases aligning to TRBD2. The CDR3 runs 16 residues. Germline V CDR1 and CDR2: LNHNV, YYDKDF (reference sequence). The J segment lost 2 bases and the V segment lost 8 bases, leaving 8 bases of the junction unmatched. CDR3 loop: CATGGTSGSAAYEQYF. CDR3 nucleotides: TGTGCCACCGGAGGGACTAGCGGGAGCGCCGCCTACGAGCAGTACTTC.

The rearrangement uses TRBV27 and TRBJ2-7; the match to TRBD2 covers 11 bases. J gave up 2 bases and V 7 bases, and 7 bases lay outside the gene matches. The CDR3 totals 15 residues. Germline lookup yields CDR1 MNHEY and CDR2 SMNVEV (reference sequence). The CDR3 sequence is CASTPLAGGPYEQYF. For the CDR3, the DNA is TGTGCCAGCACCCCTCTAGCGGGGGGTCCCTACGAGCAGTACTTC.

This clonotype was found a few times. The CDR3 DNA reads TGTGCCAGCAGAGGGCCCCGGGACGGAAAAACAGATACGCAGTATTTT. Amino acid sequence: CASRGPRDGKTDTQYF. The chain uses TRBV3-1 and TRBJ2-3; D might be TRBD1 or TRBD2, each matching 5 bases. Germline V gene data show CDR1 as LGHDT and CDR2 as YNNKEL (reference sequence). V lost 6 bases and J 3 bases, leaving 19 bases between the germline ends. The CDR3 runs 16 residues.

The chain joins TRBV6-2 or TRBV6-3 to TRBJ2-7, with 9 bases aligning to TRBD2. Germline-derived CDR1 and CDR2 are MNHEY and SVGEGT. This CDR3 has 14 amino acids. V shed 4 bases and J 4 bases; nucleotides not matched to a gene: 5. CDR3 in DNA: TGTGCCAGCAGTTTCACGACTAGCGGATACGAGCAGTACTTC. Translated: CASSFTTSGYEQYF.

This clonotype was seen a handful of times. This sequence joins TRBV29-1 and TRBJ2-5; TRBD2 agrees at 8 bases. The length of the CDR3 is 11 residues. Germline values: CDR1 SQVTM, CDR2 ANQGSEA. V lost 4 bases to trimming and J lost 5 bases; unmatched junction nucleotides: 0. The CDR3 loop is CSVGLAETQYF. CDR3 coding DNA: TGCAGCGTTGGACTAGCGGAGACCCAGTACTTC.

The sample holds a few counts of this clonotype. J is TRBJ2-7 and V is TRBV29-1; 9 bases agree with TRBD1. J lost 2 bases, V lost 3 bases, and 2 bases had no gene match. The V gene's germline CDR1 is SQVTM and CDR2 ANQGSEA. The length of the CDR3 is 13 residues. Here the CDR3 DNA reads TGCAGCGTTGATGGGGACAGGGCCTACGAGCAGTACTTC. Residues: CSVDGDRAYEQYF.

This clonotype came up a few times. The chain uses TRBV4-3 and TRBJ1-4; TRBD1 aligns across 7 bases. The CDR3 has 14 amino acids. The germline V gene has CDR1 LGHNA and CDR2 YSLEER. V shed 0 bases, J shed 8 bases, and the junction held 3 bases outside the gene matches. Here the CDR3 reads CASSQDRGKEKLFF. The CDR3, as DNA: TGCGCCAGCAGCCAAGACAGGGGGAAGGAAAAACTGTTTTTT.

The V and J genes are TRBV2 and TRBJ2-1; D not resolved. Germline V lookup: CDR1 SNHLY, CDR2 FYNNEI. This CDR3 is built from 14 residues. V was trimmed by 6 bases and J by 3 bases, leaving 12 bases between them. The CDR3 DNA is TGTGCCAGCAGCGCACTTTTAAACTACAATGAGCAGTTCTTC. Translating it yields CASSALLNYNEQFF. Variable domain in full (rest from reference TRBV2 and TRBJ2-1): EPEVTQTPSHQVTQMGQEVILRCVPISNHLYFYWYRQILGQKVEFLVSFYNNEISEKSEIFDDQFSVERPDGSNFTLKIRSTKLEDSAMYFCASSALLNYNEQFFGPGTRLTVL.

This clonotype was counted between two and nine times. At one of its ends the junction is not consistent with the germline gene, which may arise from a read error. The V call is TRBV11-1, the J call TRBJ2-5; 8 nucleotides align to TRBD1. This CDR3 comprises 15 residues. Germline assignment: CDR1 SGHAT and CDR2 FQDESV (reference sequence). CDR3: CASSFPAGGQKTQYF. For the CDR3, the DNA is TGTGCCAGCAGCTTTCCAGCAGGGGGCCAAAAGACCCAGTACTTC.

This clonotype was seen more than once but under ten times. The chain uses TRBV11-2 and TRBJ1-5, with 8 bases identical to TRBD1. The germline V gene encodes CDR1 SGHAT and CDR2 FQNNGV. V lost 5 bases to trimming and J lost 3 bases; unmatched junction nucleotides: 3. The CDR3 has 14 residues. The CDR3: CASSRQGFNQPQHF. The CDR3 DNA reads as TGTGCCAGCAGCCGACAGGGGTTCAATCAGCCCCAGCATTTT.

The CDR3 spells CSVIQGSSYEQYF. DNA of the CDR3: TGCAGCGTGATTCAGGGAAGCTCCTACGAGCAGTACTTC. The rearrangement uses TRBV29-1 and TRBJ2-7; D might be TRBD1 (5 bases). Trimming removed 6 bases from V and 0 bases from J, with 12 bases in between. The CDR3 spans 13 residues. Germline lookup yields CDR1 SQVTM and CDR2 ANQGSEA.

J is TRBJ2-1 and V is TRBV6-5; D call uncertain. The CDR3 is 15 residues long. Germline CDR1 MNHEY, CDR2 SVGAGI. The germline V and J ends were trimmed by 4 bases and 0 bases, with 10 bases remaining between them. CDR3 DNA: TGTGCCAGCAGTTCTATTCAGAGCTCCTACAATGAGCAGTTCTTC. It codes for CASSSIQSSYNEQFF.

The sample holds a few counts of this clonotype. Written as DNA, the CDR3 is TGTGCCAGCAGCTTAGAGGGACAGGGGGATGGCTACACCTTC. Translated, it gives CASSLEGQGDGYTF. The chain couples TRBV7-8 to TRBJ1-2; TRBD1 matches at 11 bases. The CDR3 sequence is 14 residues long. Germline lookup yields CDR1 SGHVS and CDR2 FQNEAQ. The trim removed 1 base at V and 6 bases at J, leaving 1 base unmatched.

The V gene is TRBV29-1, the J gene TRBJ1-1; no clear D gene. This CDR3 region has 13 residues. V was trimmed by 0 bases and J by 0 bases, leaving 5 bases between them. Germline lookup yields CDR1 SQVTM and CDR2 ANQGSEA. The CDR3 region has the DNA TGCAGCGTTGAAGAGGGCCTGAACACTGAAGCTTTCTTT. Amino acid sequence: CSVEEGLNTEAFF.

The chain has TRBV4-1 and TRBJ1-1; no reliable D call. Trimming shortened V by 0 bases and J by 1 base, and 9 bases separated the two germline ends. There are 15 residues in the CDR3. Germline CDR1 MGHRA, CDR2 YSYEKL. The CDR3 bases are TGCGCCAGCAGCCAAGACCGTCGACAGAACACTGAAGCTTTCTTT. Translated, it gives CASSQDRRQNTEAFF.

V usage is TRBV28 and J usage is TRBJ1-4; D is perhaps TRBD1 (6 bases). Per the germline V gene, CDR1 is MDHEN and CDR2 is SYDVKM. The CDR3 spans 16 residues. V was pared by 1 base and J by 3 bases, with 12 bases between. The DNA for the CDR3 is TGTGCCAGCAGTTTATCCCCTAGGGGGGCTAATGAAAAACTGTTTTTT. Translating it yields CASSLSPRGANEKLFF.

The rearrangement joins TRBV21-1 to TRBJ2-1; TRBD2 is the table's D call, not checked against the DNA. TRBV21-1 is annotated as a pseudogene. The CDR3 extends over 17 amino acids. The CDR3 DNA reads as TGTGCCAGCAGCTCCCAACGGAGGCCCAACTCCTACAATGAGCAGTTCTTC. Translation: CASSSQRRPNSYNEQFF.

A few counts support this clonotype. This chain uses TRBV7-2 with TRBJ2-4; the D gene is possibly TRBD2 (6 bases). Germline assignment: CDR1 SGHTA and CDR2 FQGNSA. The V end lost 3 bases, the J end lost 5 bases, and 14 bases lay between the germline ends. This CDR3 has 15 amino acids. The CDR3 DNA reads TGTGCCAGCAGCTTTGCAGGGAGGCGGCAAAACATTCAGTACTTC. Translating gives CASSFAGRRQNIQYF. The full variable domain, completed using reference TRBV7-2 and TRBJ2-4, is GAGVSQSPSNKVTEKGKDVELRCDPISGHTALYWYRQSLGQGLEFLIYFQGNSAPDKSGLPSDRFSAERTGGSVSTLTIQRTQQEDSAVYLCASSFAGRRQNIQYFGAGTRLSVL.